This T cell receptor (beta chain) was obtained from a study of shared clonotypes between healthy human individuals. The assay was immunoSEQ multiplex PCR, and TCRdb's table has in-frame clones only and misses some. The sample includes under 1,900,000 clones, approximately 98.5% of them seen just once. Concerning this clone itself: The same CDR3 arises from other DNA sequences in this sample as well.

The length of the CDR3 is 16 residues. J lost 4 bases, V lost 5 bases, and 9 bases had no gene match. The germline V gene has CDR1 SGHAT and CDR2 FQNNGV. The sequenced material came from naive CD4+ T cells sorted from blood. This sample's subset: CD45RA+ positively selected. The genes are TRBV11-2 and TRBJ2-1; 9 positions agree with TRBD2. This receptor was taken from a man younger than 40 in good health. CDR3 nucleotide sequence: TGTGCCAGCAGCCCCGTGAGCGGGAGGCGGTACAATGAGCAGTTCTTC. It yields the protein CASSPVSGRRYNEQFF.